One sample yielded the 21 T cell receptor beta chains listed below, sequenced in a study of blood T cell repertoires in COVID-19. Assay used: immunoSEQ multiplex PCR; TCRdb lists only in-frame clones, some missing. This table has some 180,000 clones, about 85% appearing once. Sequencing was performed on PBMCs or T cells enriched from blood (not recorded which). Receptor source: a woman aged 40 to 55 in a cohort exposed to, infected with or recovered from COVID-19 (not recorded which).

This sequence joins TRBV5-1 and TRBJ2-4; 7 bases line up with TRBD1. The CDR3 loop spans 14 amino acids. The germline CDR1 and CDR2 sequences are SGHRS and YFSETQ. J gave up 5 bases and V 2 bases, and 4 bases lay outside the gene matches. In DNA form, the CDR3 reads TGCGCCAGCAGCTTAGACAGGGTAGAAAACATTCAGTACTTC. Its translation is CASSLDRVENIQYF.

This chain links TRBV18 with TRBJ2-7, with D maybe TRBD2 (6 bases). Germline-derived CDR1 and CDR2 are KGHSH and LQKENI. V was cut by 3 bases and J by 4 bases, with 13 bases left in between. The CDR3 covers 14 residues. The CDR3 reads CASSPWRDLYEQYF. The CDR3 coding sequence is TGTGCCAGCTCACCCTGGCGGGACCTTTACGAGCAGTACTTC.

The V gene is TRBV24-1, the J gene TRBJ2-1; D gene ambiguous. The CDR3 extends over 14 amino acids. Trimming stripped 4 bases from V and 0 bases from J, with 6 bases between. In germline, CDR1 is KGHDR, CDR2 SFDVKD. This chain's CDR3 is CATSESGSYNEQFF. Here the CDR3 DNA reads TGTGCCACCAGTGAGTCCGGCTCCTACAATGAGCAGTTCTTC.

This sequence joins TRBV5-6 and TRBJ2-2, with D possibly matching TRBD1 (6 bases). The CDR3 consists of 13 residues. V shed 4 bases and J shed 6 bases, with 10 bases lying between them. Germline V CDR1 and CDR2: SGHDT, YYEEEE. The CDR3 loop is CASSRRQAGELFF. CDR3 coding DNA: TGTGCCAGCAGCCGACGACAGGCCGGGGAGCTGTTTTTT.

CDR3 in DNA: TGCGCCAGCAGCTCAACATCAACAGGGCCCTATGGCTACACCTTC. This sequence encodes CASSSTSTGPYGYTF. This chain joins TRBV5-1 and TRBJ1-2, with a tentative D call TRBD1 (6 bases). This CDR3 spans 15 amino acids. Germline V CDR1 and CDR2: SGHRS, YFSETQ. V was pared by 3 bases and J by 4 bases, with 16 bases between.

The chain employs TRBV14 and TRBJ2-5; the D gene is possibly TRBD2 (5 bases). Trimming left V 1 base short and J 5 bases short, with 17 bases between. There are 16 residues in the CDR3. CDR1 is SGHDN, CDR2 FVKESK, per germline. The CDR3 region is CASSQGLGSPGETQYF. In DNA, the CDR3 is TGTGCCAGCAGCCAAGGCCTGGGGAGCCCGGGGGAGACCCAGTACTTC.

The chain combines TRBV24-1 with TRBJ1-2; D may be TRBD1 (5 bases). The CDR3 has 13 residues. The germline CDR1 and CDR2 sequences are KGHDR and SFDVKD. The ends were cut back, 1 base at V and 8 bases at J, with 10 bases in the middle. The CDR3 loop reads CATSDFSGQGYTF. DNA of the CDR3: TGTGCCACCAGTGATTTTTCAGGGCAGGGCTACACCTTC.

V and J are TRBV5-4 and TRBJ2-7; D perhaps matches TRBD1 (5 bases). Germline V gene data show CDR1 as SGHNT and CDR2 as YYREEE (reference sequence). The CDR3 contains 16 residues. The germline V and J ends were trimmed by 2 bases and 2 bases, with 17 bases remaining between them. CDR3 nucleotides: TGTGCCAGCAGCTTAGTTGGCACAGGAGTTACCTACGAGCAGTACTTC. Translated, it gives CASSLVGTGVTYEQYF.

On this clone: Germline is not matched at one junction end, which may reflect a read error. The genes are TRBV12-3 or TRBV12-4 and TRBJ1-4; D is perhaps TRBD1 (5 bases). This CDR3 spans 13 amino acids. This CDR3 is CASSETPGTTFQF. CDR3 nucleotides: TGTGCCAGCAGTGAAACACCCGGGACTACATTCCAATTT.

This sequence joins TRBV5-1 and TRBJ2-7, with D possibly matching TRBD1 (5 bases). The CDR3 sequence is 13 residues long. Between the trimmed V and J ends, which lost 5 bases and 7 bases, there was a span of 16 bases. CDR1 SGHRS and CDR2 YFSETQ come from the germline V gene. The CDR3 protein is CASSTGVNREQYF. For the CDR3, the DNA is TGCGCCAGCAGTACAGGCGTTAATCGGGAGCAGTACTTC.

The chain links TRBV29-1 to TRBJ2-7, with 9 bases fitting TRBD1. This CDR3 region has 11 residues. CDR1 is SQVTM, CDR2 ANQGSEA, per germline. V lost 6 bases and J lost 5; bases outside the gene matches: 2. Here the CDR3 reads CSVGTGNEQYF. CDR3 sequence (DNA): TGCAGCGTCGGGACAGGGAACGAGCAGTACTTC.

The chain is built from TRBV14 and TRBJ1-2, with 12 bases lining up with TRBD1. Germline V CDR1 and CDR2: SGHDN, FVKESK. The V segment lost 2 bases and the J segment 8 bases; nucleotides outside the gene matches: 3. This CDR3 is 14 amino acids long. CDR3 sequence (DNA): TGTGCCAGCAGCCAATGGGACAGGGGGCACGGCTACACCTTC. As protein: CASSQWDRGHGYTF.

V and J are TRBV20-1 and TRBJ1-2; tentative D call: TRBD1 (5 bases). V was trimmed by 3 bases and J by 0 bases, leaving 14 bases between them. Germline CDR1 reads DFQATT; CDR2 reads SNEGSKA (reference sequence). CDR3 size: 15 residues. DNA for the CDR3: TGCAGTGCTAGTACTCCCGGGACTACTAACTATGGCTACACCTTC. It yields the protein CSASTPGTTNYGYTF.

This clone occurred a few times. V gene TRBV4-2 combines with J gene TRBJ2-2; 9 bases are a match to TRBD2. The V gene's germline CDR1 is LGHNA and CDR2 YNFKEQ. The CDR3 is 16 residues long. The J segment lost 6 bases and the V segment lost 0 bases, leaving 5 bases of the junction unmatched. DNA for the CDR3: TGTGCCAGCAGCCAAGATCCGGCGGGAGGGGCCGGGGAGCTGTTTTTT. Translation: CASSQDPAGGAGELFF.

This chain connects TRBV11-2 to TRBJ2-1; 8 bases agree with TRBD2. This CDR3 has 15 amino acids. V was pared by 5 bases and J by 3 bases, with 6 bases of the junction left unmatched. From germline, CDR1 is SGHAT and CDR2 FQNNGV. This chain's CDR3 is CASSPSGLGYNEQFF. In DNA form, the CDR3 reads TGTGCCAGCAGCCCTAGCGGGTTGGGCTACAATGAGCAGTTCTTC.

This chain uses TRBV5-1 with TRBJ1-1; 7 bases align to TRBD1. After removal of 0 bases from V and 0 bases from J, the junction contained 8 bases not matched to a gene. Germline values: CDR1 SGHRS, CDR2 YFSETQ. The CDR3 runs to 17 residues. CDR3 in amino acids: CASSLALGRGVNTEAFF. The CDR3 region has the DNA TGCGCCAGCAGCTTGGCCCTGGGCAGGGGGGTGAACACTGAAGCTTTCTTT.

V and J are TRBV4-2 and TRBJ1-5; possibly TRBD1 for D (6 bases). The CDR3 is 15 amino acids. V lost 0 bases and J lost 7, with 13 bases in between. Germline V gene sequence: CDR1 LGHNA, CDR2 YNFKEQ. CDR3 nucleotide sequence: TGTGCCAGCAGCCAAGAACAGGGTATTAGGCAGCCCCAGCATTTT. This gives the protein CASSQEQGIRQPQHF.

The chain combines TRBV7-9 with TRBJ1-1, with 8 bases that match TRBD1. The germline gives CDR1 SEHNR, CDR2 FQNEAQ (reference sequence). V lost 6 bases to trimming and J lost 2 bases; unmatched junction nucleotides: 5. The CDR3 runs to 14 residues. The CDR3 sequence is CASRPGGHNTEAFF. CDR3 DNA: TGTGCCAGCAGACCAGGGGGCCATAACACTGAAGCTTTCTTT. The whole variable domain, filled in from reference TRBV7-9 and TRBJ1-1, reads DTGVSQNPRHKITKRGQNVTFRCDPISEHNRLYWYRQTLGQGPEFLTYFQNEAQLEKSRLLSDRFSAERPKGSFSTLEIQRTEQGDSAMYLCASRPGGHNTEAFFGQGTRLTVV.

The chain uses TRBV7-2 and TRBJ1-1; 7 bases are shared with TRBD1. CDR1 and CDR2 (germline): SGHTA, FQGNSA. The CDR3 has 15 amino acids. J was trimmed by 4 bases and V by 7 bases; bases with no gene match: 12. The DNA of the CDR3 is TGTGCCAGCAACACTCACATAGGGGGCGGCACTGAAGCTTTCTTT. Translated, it gives CASNTHIGGGTEAFF.

The CDR3 bases are TGTGCCAGCAGCTTGGCGGGGGAAAGAGATACGCAGTATTTT. Translation: CASSLAGERDTQYF. The genes are TRBV5-6 and TRBJ2-3, with D possibly TRBD2 on 6 matching bases. The CDR3 covers 14 residues. The V gene's germline CDR1 is SGHDT and CDR2 YYEEEE. The V end was cut by 0 bases, the J end by 5 bases, with 10 bases between.

The CDR3 DNA sequence: TGTGCCAGCAGCCAAGGCCCGAGGCTAGCGGGGGGCCTTAATGAAGGACATACGCAGTATTTT. Protein product: CASSQGPRLAGGLNEGHTQYF. V usage is TRBV3-1 (or the pseudogene TRBV3-2) and J usage is TRBJ2-3; 11 bases match TRBD2. J gave up 7 bases and V 1 base, and 22 bases lay outside the gene matches. CDR3 length: 21 residues. Germline loops: CDR1 LGHDT, CDR2 YNNKEL (reference sequence).